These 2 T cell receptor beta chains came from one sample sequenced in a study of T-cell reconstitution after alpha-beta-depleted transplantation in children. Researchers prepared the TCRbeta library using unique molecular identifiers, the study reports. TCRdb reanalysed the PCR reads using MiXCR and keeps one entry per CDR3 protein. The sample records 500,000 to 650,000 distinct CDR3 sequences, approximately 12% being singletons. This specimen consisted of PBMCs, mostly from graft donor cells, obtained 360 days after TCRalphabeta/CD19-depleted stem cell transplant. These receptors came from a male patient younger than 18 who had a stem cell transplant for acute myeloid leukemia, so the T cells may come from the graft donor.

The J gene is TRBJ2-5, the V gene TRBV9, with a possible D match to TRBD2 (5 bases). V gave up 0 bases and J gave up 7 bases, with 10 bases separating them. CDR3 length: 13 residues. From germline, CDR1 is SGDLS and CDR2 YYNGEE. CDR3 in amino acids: CASSVEAEGTQYF. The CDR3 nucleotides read TGTGCCAGCAGCGTAGAAGCAGAGGGGACCCAGTACTTC.

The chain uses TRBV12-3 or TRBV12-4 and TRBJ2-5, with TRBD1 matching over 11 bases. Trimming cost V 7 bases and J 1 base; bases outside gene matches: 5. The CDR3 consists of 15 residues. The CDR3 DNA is TGTGCCAGCACCGGGACAGGGGGGGGCCAAGAGACCCAGTACTTC. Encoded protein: CASTGTGGGQETQYF.